This entry concerns a single T cell receptor (beta chain). This sample was taken from a study of patients and donors after allogeneic stem cell transplantation. The CDR3 length is 16 residues. The junction had 12 bases not matched to a gene; V was cut back by 5 bases and J by 5 bases. MiXCR, run by TCRdb on the RT-PCR reads, gives a single entry per CDR3 protein. This repertoire shows a few hundred thousand distinct CDR3 sequences, over 30% found once; its top ten account for roughly 10%. The V gene is TRBV12-3 or TRBV12-4, the J gene TRBJ1-5; 7 positions agree with TRBD1. The receptor was isolated from a human donor who was either an allogeneic HSCT recipient or a stem cell or donor lymphocyte infusion donor (not recorded which). It is not recorded whose cells these are; they may come from a transplant donor. Sequences were obtained from blood, either unsorted or a sorted T cell fraction (not recorded which). The chain's CDR3 is CASSESYRGSDQPQHF. In nucleotides, the CDR3 is TGTGCCAGCAGTGAATCTTACAGGGGATCGGATCAGCCCCAGCATTTT.